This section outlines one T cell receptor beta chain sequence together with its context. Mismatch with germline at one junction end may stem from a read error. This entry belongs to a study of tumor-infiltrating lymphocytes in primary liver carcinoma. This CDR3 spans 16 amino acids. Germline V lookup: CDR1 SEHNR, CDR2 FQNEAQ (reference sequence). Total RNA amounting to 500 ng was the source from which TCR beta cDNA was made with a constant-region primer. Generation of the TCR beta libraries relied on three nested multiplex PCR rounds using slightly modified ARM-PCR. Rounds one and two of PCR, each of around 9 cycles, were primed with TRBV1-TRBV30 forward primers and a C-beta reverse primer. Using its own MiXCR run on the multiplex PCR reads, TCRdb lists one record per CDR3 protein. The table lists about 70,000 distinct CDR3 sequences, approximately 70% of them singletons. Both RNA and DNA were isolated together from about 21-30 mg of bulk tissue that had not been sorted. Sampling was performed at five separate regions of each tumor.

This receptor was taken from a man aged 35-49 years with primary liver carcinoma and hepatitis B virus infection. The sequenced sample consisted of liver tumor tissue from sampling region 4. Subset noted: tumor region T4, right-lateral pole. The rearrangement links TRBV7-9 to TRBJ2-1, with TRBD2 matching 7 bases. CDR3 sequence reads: CASSTGRAGVWDEQFF. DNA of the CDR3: TGTGCGAGCAGCACGGGCAGGGCGGGAGTCTGGGACGAGCAGTTCTTC.